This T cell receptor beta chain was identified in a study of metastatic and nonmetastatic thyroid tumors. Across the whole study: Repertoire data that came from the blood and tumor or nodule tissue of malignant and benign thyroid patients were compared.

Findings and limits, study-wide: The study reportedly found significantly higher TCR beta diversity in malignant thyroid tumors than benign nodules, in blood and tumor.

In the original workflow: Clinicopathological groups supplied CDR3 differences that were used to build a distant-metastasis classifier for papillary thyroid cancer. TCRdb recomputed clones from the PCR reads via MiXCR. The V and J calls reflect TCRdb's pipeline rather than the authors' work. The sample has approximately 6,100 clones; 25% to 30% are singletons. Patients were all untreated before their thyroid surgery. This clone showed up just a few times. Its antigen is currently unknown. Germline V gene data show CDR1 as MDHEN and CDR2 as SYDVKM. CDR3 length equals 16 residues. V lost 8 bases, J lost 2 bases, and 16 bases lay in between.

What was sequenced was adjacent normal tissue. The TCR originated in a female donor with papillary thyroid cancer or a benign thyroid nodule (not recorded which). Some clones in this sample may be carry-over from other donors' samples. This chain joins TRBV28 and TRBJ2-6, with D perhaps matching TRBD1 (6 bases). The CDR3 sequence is CASVGQRGAGANVLTF. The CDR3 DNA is TGTGCCAGCGTGGGACAAAGAGGGGCTGGGGCCAACGTCCTGACTTTC.